The clone carrying this T cell receptor beta chain occurred a few times. TCRdb reprocessed the RT-PCR reads with MiXCR, giving one entry per CDR3 protein. The data contain about 700,000 distinct CDR3 sequences, approximately 14% of them singletons. V was shortened by 4 bases and J by 6 bases, with 22 bases between the two germline ends. Germline V CDR1 and CDR2: SGHAT, FQNNGV. The CDR3 contains 16 residues. The receptor was isolated from a female donor in good health, serving as a healthy control. Sequenced sample: memory CD4+ T cells from blood. J is TRBJ2-7 and V is TRBV11-2, with D possibly being TRBD1 (6 bases). CDR3 coding DNA: TGTGCCAGCAGCTGGGGTTCAGGGGTTGCGAATCGCGAGCAGTACTTC. Its translation is CASSWGSGVANREQYF.